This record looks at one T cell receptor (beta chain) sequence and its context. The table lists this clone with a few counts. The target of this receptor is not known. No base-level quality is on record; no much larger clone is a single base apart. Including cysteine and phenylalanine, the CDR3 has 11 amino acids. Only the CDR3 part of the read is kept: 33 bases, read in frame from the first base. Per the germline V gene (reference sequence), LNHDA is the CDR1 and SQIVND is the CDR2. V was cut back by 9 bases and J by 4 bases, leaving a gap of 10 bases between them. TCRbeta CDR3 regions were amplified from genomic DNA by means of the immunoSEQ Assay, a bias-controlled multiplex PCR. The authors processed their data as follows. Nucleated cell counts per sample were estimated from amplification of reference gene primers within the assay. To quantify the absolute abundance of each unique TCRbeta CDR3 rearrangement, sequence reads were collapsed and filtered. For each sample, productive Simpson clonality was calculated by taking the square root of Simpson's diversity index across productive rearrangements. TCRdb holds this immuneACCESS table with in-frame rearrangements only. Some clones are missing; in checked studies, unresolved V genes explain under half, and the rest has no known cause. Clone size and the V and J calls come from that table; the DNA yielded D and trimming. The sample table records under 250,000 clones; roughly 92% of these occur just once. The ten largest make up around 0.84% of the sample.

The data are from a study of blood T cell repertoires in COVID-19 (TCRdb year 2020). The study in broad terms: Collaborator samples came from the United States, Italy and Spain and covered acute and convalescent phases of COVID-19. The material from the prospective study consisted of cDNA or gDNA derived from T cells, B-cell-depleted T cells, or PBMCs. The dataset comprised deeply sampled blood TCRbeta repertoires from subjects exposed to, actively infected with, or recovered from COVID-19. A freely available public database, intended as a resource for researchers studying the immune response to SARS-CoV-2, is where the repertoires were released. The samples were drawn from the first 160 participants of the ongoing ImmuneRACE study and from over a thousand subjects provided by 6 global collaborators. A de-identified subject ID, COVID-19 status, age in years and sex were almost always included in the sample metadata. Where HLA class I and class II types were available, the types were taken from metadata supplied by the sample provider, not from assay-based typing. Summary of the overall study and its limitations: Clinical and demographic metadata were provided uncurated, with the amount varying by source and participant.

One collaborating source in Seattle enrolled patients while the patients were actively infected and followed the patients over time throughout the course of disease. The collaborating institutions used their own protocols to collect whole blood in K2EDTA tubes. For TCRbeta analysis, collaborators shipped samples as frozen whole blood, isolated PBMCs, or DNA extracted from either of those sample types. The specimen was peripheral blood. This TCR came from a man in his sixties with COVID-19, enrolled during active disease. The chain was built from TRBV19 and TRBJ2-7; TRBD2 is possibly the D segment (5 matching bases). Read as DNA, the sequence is TGTGCCAGCGGGGAGAGTTACGAGCAGTACTTC. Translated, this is CASGESYEQYF.